The rows below give T cell receptor beta chains drawn from one sample of a study of blood T cell repertoires in COVID-19. Measured with immunoSEQ multiplex PCR; TCRdb has only the in-frame clones, and not every one. Among over 100,000 clones, approximately 91% were seen once, and the ten largest hold approximately 5.1%. The sequenced sample consisted of peripheral blood. The source is a human donor in a cohort sampled during active COVID-19. The CDR3 runs from the conserved cysteine through the conserved F or W. D genes are given only for firm matches. Size tells how often a clone was seen (once, few, many) or the class of an expanded clone, and some rows leave it out.

>TRBV5-1|TRBJ1-1|TRBD1|.
CASSLNFLGAGGTEAFF
TGCGCCAGCAGCTTAAATTTTTTAGGGGCAGGGGGCACTGAAGCTTTCTTT
>TRBV18|TRBJ2-1|.|.
CASSEKQTNNEQFF
TGTGCCAGCTCAGAAAAGCAGACTAACAATGAGCAGTTCTTC
>TRBV5-1|TRBJ2-1|TRBD2|once
CASSVIAGSSYNEQFF
TGCGCCAGCAGCGTAATAGCGGGGAGCTCCTACAATGAGCAGTTCTTC
>TRBV2|TRBJ1-4|TRBD1|.
CASKGQGARGEKLFF
TGTGCCAGTAAAGGACAGGGGGCCCGTGGTGAAAAACTGTTTTTT
>TRBV19|TRBJ1-4|.|.
CASREDSATNEKLFF
TGTGCCAGTAGGGAGGACAGCGCAACTAATGAAAAACTGTTTTTT
>TRBV25-1|TRBJ1-2|TRBD1|once
CASSGVGGFLRGYTF
TGTGCCAGCAGTGGGGTAGGGGGCTTTTTACGTGGCTACACCTTC
>TRBV15|TRBJ1-1|.|.
CATSRDLNTEAFF
TGTGCCACCAGCAGAGATCTAAACACTGAAGCTTTCTTT
>TRBV18|TRBJ2-1|.|.
CASSPKNGNEQFF
TGTGCCAGCTCACCGAAAAACGGCAATGAGCAGTTCTTC
>TRBV21-1|TRBJ1-2|.|.
CANASGSDGTGSYGYTF
TGTGCCAACGCTTCCGGTTCGGACGGGACAGGCAGCTATGGCTACACCTTC
>TRBV29-1|TRBJ1-1|TRBD1|once
CSVVGTGRVNTEAFF
TGCAGCGTTGTGGGGACAGGGAGGGTGAACACTGAAGCTTTCTTT
>TRBV25-1|TRBJ2-3|.|.
CASSDRVTDTQYF
TGTGCCAGCAGTGACAGGGTCACAGATACGCAGTATTTT
>TRBV28|TRBJ2-2|.|.
CASIDLQGPGELFF
TGTGCCAGCATCGACTTACAGGGCCCCGGGGAGCTGTTTTTT
>TRBV15|TRBJ2-7|TRBD1|.
CATSRRQGKHEQYF
TGTGCCACCAGCAGAAGACAGGGCAAGCACGAGCAGTACTTC